A selection of T cell receptor beta chains follows, all from one sample in a study of blood T cell repertoires in COVID-19. Measured with immunoSEQ multiplex PCR; TCRdb has only the in-frame clones, and not every one. This sample carries over 70,000 clones, 60% to 80% of them seen once, and the ten largest clones take approximately 15%. Specimen: peripheral blood. The source of these receptors is a man between 65 and 85 years old with active or convalescent COVID-19. The CDR3 runs from the conserved cysteine through the conserved F or W. Each record gives: J gene, D gene, V gene, clone size, CDR3 protein, CDR3 DNA. D genes are given only for firm matches. Part of the rows lack a size; the others show once, few, many or a class for expanded clones.

>TRBJ2-7|NA|TRBV30|NA
CAWSVFWQGTYEQYF
TGTGCCTGGAGTGTATTTTGGCAGGGGACCTACGAGCAGTACTTC
>TRBJ1-1|NA|TRBV25-1|NA
CASSLGSTEAFF
TGTGCCAGCAGTCTAGGGAGCACTGAAGCTTTCTTT
>TRBJ2-5|TRBD2|TRBV5-4|NA
CASSKGLVGQETQYF
TGTGCCAGCAGCAAGGGACTAGTGGGGCAGGAGACCCAGTACTTC
>TRBJ2-3|NA|TRBV19|NA
CASRGPPADTQYF
TGTGCCAGTAGGGGGCCACCGGCAGATACGCAGTATTTT
>TRBJ1-5|NA|TRBV5-1|few
CASSLGQGEPQHF
TGCGCCAGCAGCTTGGGCCAAGGGGAACCCCAGCATTTT
>TRBJ1-5|NA|TRBV10-3|NA
CAISEGVGSNQPQHF
TGTGCCATCAGTGAAGGAGTGGGTAGCAATCAGCCCCAGCATTTT
>TRBJ2-4|TRBD2|TRBV6-5|NA
CASRAGTRQNIQYF
TGTGCCAGCAGGGCCGGGACTAGGCAAAACATTCAGTACTTC
>TRBJ2-5|TRBD2|TRBV2|NA
CASNRAGTQETQYF
TGTGCCAGCAACAGAGCGGGGACTCAAGAGACCCAGTACTTC
>TRBJ2-3|NA|TRBV5-4|NA
CASSLYRGQGTDTQYF
TGTGCCAGCAGCTTGTACAGAGGCCAGGGAACAGATACGCAGTATTTT
>TRBJ2-7|TRBD2|TRBV30|NA
CAWSREGYEQYF
TGTGCCTGGAGTAGGGAGGGTTACGAGCAGTACTTC
>TRBJ2-1|NA|TRBV14|NA
CASSQAGLGYNEQFF
TGTGCCAGCAGCCAAGCAGGGCTTGGCTACAATGAGCAGTTCTTC
>TRBJ1-4|NA|TRBV6-5|NA
CASRNRQEKLFF
TGTGCCAGCAGAAACAGACAGGAAAAACTGTTTTTT
>TRBJ1-5|NA|TRBV7-9|NA
CASSEAAGDQPQHF
TGTGCCAGCAGCGAGGCCGCAGGGGATCAGCCCCAGCATTTT
>TRBJ2-7|TRBD1|TRBV5-4|NA
CASSLTGAGYEQYF
TGTGCCAGCAGCTTGACAGGGGCTGGCTACGAGCAGTACTTC
>TRBJ2-3|NA|TRBV6-4|NA
CASSVERGALDTQYF
TGTGCCAGCAGTGTGGAACGGGGGGCATTGGATACGCAGTATTTT
>TRBJ1-2|TRBD1|TRBV7-9|NA
CASSFPRTGLDYGYTF
TGTGCCAGCAGCTTCCCGAGGACAGGTCTCGACTATGGCTACACCTTC
>TRBJ1-5|NA|TRBV6-5|NA
CASSSQEGNQPQHF
TGTGCCAGCAGTAGCCAGGAGGGCAATCAGCCCCAGCATTTT
>TRBJ1-5|NA|TRBV5-5|NA
CASSLEGGGQPQHF
TGTGCCAGCAGCTTGGAAGGGGGTGGTCAGCCCCAGCATTTT
>TRBJ1-1|NA|TRBV28|NA
CASSPARGKVKTEAFF
TGTGCCAGCAGCCCCGCAAGGGGTAAGGTTAAGACTGAAGCTTTCTTT
>TRBJ2-7|TRBD2|TRBV25-1|NA
CASSATSGGDYEQYF
TGTGCCAGCAGTGCCACTAGCGGGGGGGACTACGAGCAGTACTTC
>TRBJ2-1|NA|TRBV19|NA
CASSRPLLQGMDHNEQFF
TGTGCCAGTAGTCGTCCCTTACTACAGGGCATGGACCACAATGAGCAGTTCTTC
>TRBJ2-5|NA|TRBV21-1|once
CASSKVAAGGRETQYF
TGTGCCAGCAGCAAAGTTGCAGCGGGGGGGCGGGAGACCCAGTACTTC
>TRBJ1-5|NA|TRBV2|NA
CASSPMGQGSQPQHF
TGTGCCAGCTCCCCGATGGGGCAGGGGAGTCAGCCCCAGCATTTT
>TRBJ1-3|NA|TRBV21-1|NA
CASSKGTGGRNGNTIYF
TGTGCCAGCAGCAAAGGGACAGGAGGGAGGAATGGAAACACCATATATTTT